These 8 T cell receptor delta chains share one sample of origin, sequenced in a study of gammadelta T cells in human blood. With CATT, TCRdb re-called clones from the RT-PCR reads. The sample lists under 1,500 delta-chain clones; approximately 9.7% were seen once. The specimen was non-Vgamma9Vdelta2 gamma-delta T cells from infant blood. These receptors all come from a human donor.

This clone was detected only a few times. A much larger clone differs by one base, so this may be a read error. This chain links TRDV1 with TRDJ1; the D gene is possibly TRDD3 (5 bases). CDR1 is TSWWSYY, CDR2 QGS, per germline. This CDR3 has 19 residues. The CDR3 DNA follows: TGTGCTTTTGGGGAACAGATGGGGCCTCCCGAATATTACACCGATAAACTCATCTTT. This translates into CAFGEQMGPPEYYTDKLIF.

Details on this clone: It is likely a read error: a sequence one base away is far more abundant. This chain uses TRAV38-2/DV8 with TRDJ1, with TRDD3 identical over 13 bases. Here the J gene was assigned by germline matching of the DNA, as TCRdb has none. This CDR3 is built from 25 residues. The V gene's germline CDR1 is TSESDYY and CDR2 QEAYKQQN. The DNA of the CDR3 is TGTGCCTATAGGAGCGAGCCTAGTGTACTGGGGGATACGGAGAAAGAGCCCATTTACACCGATAAACTCATCTTT. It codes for CAYRSEPSVLGDTEKEPIYTDKLIF.

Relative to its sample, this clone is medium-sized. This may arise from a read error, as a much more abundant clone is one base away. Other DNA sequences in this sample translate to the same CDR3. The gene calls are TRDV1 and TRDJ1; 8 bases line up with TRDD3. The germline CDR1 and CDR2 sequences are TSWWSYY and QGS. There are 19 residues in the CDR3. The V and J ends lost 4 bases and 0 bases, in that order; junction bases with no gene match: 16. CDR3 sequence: CALGGSRLGDHTYTDKLIF. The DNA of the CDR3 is TGTGCTCTTGGGGGCTCTCGCCTGGGGGACCATACATACACCGATAAACTCATCTTT.

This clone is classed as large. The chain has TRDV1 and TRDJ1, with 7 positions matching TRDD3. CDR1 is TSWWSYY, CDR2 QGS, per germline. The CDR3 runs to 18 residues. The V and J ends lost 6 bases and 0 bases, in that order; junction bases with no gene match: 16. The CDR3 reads CALGRPSGGPKYTDKLIF. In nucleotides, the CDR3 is TGTGCTCTTGGACGACCATCTGGGGGGCCAAAGTACACCGATAAACTCATCTTT.

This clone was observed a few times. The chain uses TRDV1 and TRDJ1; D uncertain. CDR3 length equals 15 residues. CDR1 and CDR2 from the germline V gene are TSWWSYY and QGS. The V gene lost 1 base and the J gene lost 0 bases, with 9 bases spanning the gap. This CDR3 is CALGEPPRYTDKLIF. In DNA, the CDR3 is TGTGCTCTTGGGGAACCCCCCCGGTACACCGATAAACTCATCTTT.

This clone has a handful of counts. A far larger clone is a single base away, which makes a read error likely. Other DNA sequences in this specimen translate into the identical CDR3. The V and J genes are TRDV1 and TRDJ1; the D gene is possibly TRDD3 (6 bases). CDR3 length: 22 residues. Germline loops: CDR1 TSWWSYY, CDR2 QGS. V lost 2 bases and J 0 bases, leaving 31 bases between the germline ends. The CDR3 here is CALGEKGSSHTEGILYTDKLIF. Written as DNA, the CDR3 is TGTGCTCTTGGGGAAAAGGGGTCTTCACACACTGAGGGGATCCTGTACACCGATAAACTCATCTTT.

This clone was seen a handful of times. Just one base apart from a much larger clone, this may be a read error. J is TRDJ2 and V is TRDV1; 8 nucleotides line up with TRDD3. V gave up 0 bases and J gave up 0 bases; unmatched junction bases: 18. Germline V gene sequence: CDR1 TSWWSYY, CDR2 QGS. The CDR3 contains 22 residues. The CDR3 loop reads CALGELPPPWGTLAALTAQLFF. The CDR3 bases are TGTGCTCTTGGGGAACTCCCCCCCCCCTGGGGGACACTCGCCGCTTTGACAGCACAACTCTTCTTT.

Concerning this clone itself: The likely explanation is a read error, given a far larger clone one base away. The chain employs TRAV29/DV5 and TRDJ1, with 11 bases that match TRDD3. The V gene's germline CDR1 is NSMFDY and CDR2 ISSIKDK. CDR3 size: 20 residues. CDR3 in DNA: TGTGCAGTAAGCCCCGGAGGTAACTGGGGGATAAGGGGTGGGACCGATAAACTCATCTTT. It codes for CAVSPGGNWGIRGGTDKLIF.